The 17 T cell receptor beta chains below all came from one sample that was sequenced in a study of blood T cells in healthy people across ages. Using a J-beta primer mix together with a sample-barcoded 5' primer, a second PCR was run for 7 to 11 cycles. Using its own MiXCR run on the 5' RACE reads, TCRdb lists one record per CDR3 protein. The sample carries approximately 700,000 distinct CDR3 sequences, about 32% recorded once. Sequenced input: blood. The source is a woman older than 75 in good health.

The chain carries TRBV7-2 and TRBJ1-2; maybe TRBD1 (5 bases). This CDR3 region has 17 residues. CDR1 is SGHTA and CDR2 is FQGNSA in the germline V gene. V gave up 0 bases and J gave up 5 bases, with 19 bases separating them. This CDR3 reads CASSLAEARAGGYGYTF. The CDR3 nucleotides read TGTGCCAGCAGCTTAGCTGAGGCGCGCGCGGGGGGGTATGGCTACACCTTC.

This clonotype was found many times. V and J are TRBV9 and TRBJ1-6; D unresolved. Trimming cost V 0 bases and J 7 bases, with 11 bases left between them. The CDR3 has 15 residues. Germline-derived CDR1 and CDR2 are SGDLS and YYNGEE. CDR3 residues: CASSVVALPNSPLHF. CDR3 in DNA: TGTGCCAGCAGCGTAGTTGCACTCCCGAATTCACCCCTCCACTTT.

This clonotype was seen at least ten times. The chain is built from TRBV3-1 and TRBJ2-7; no definite D call. The CDR3 has 11 residues. CDR1 is LGHDT, CDR2 YNNKEL, per germline (reference sequence). Trimming removed 6 bases at V and 3 bases at J, with 6 bases between. The CDR3 reads CASSGIYEQYF. As DNA, the CDR3 is TGTGCCAGCAGTGGAATCTACGAGCAGTACTTC.

Many counts were recorded for this clonotype. The chain employs TRBV4-2 and TRBJ1-1; D gene ambiguous. V dropped 0 bases and J dropped 2 bases, with 4 bases sitting between them. Germline CDR1 is LGHNA and CDR2 is YNFKEQ. This CDR3 contains 13 residues. In nucleotides, the CDR3 is TGTGCCAGCAGCCAAGAGACAAACACTGAAGCTTTCTTT. As protein: CASSQETNTEAFF.

With regard to this clonotype: A much bigger clone sits one base away, suggesting this may be a read error. V is TRBV7-9 and J is TRBJ2-3, with 10 bases fitting TRBD1. CDR1 and CDR2 from the germline V gene are SEHNR and FQNEAQ (reference sequence). V was clipped by 0 bases and J by 4 bases; unmatched bases: 4. The CDR3 is 16 amino acids. The CDR3 coding sequence is TGTGCCAGCAGCTTAGCGGGACAGGGGTCCGCAGATACGCAGTATTTT. It translates to CASSLAGQGSADTQYF.

The chain recombines TRBV7-9 with TRBJ1-6; D perhaps matches TRBD1 (5 bases). Trimming pared 3 bases from V and 10 bases from J, leaving 13 bases between. The germline CDR1 and CDR2 sequences are SEHNR and FQNEAQ (reference sequence). This CDR3 has 14 amino acids. Written as DNA, the CDR3 is TGTGCCAGCAGCTTTGATCCAGGGATATCACCCCTCCACTTT. This translates into CASSFDPGISPLHF.

The rearrangement joins TRBV20-1 to TRBJ2-1; D uncertain. CDR1 is DFQATT, CDR2 SNEGSKA, per germline (reference sequence). V was pared by 1 base and J by 5 bases, with 6 bases between. There are 12 residues in the CDR3. CDR3 region: CSARGYNNEQFF. The DNA of the CDR3 is TGCAGTGCTAGAGGCTATAACAATGAGCAGTTCTTC.

Points on this clonotype: A much larger clonotype is one base distant, so this may be a read error. V gene TRBV12-5 combines with J gene TRBJ1-5; weak D call: TRBD1 (5 bases). The CDR3 extends over 17 amino acids. CDR1 and CDR2 (germline): LGHNT, FRNRAP. The CDR3: CANGLVGSGMSNQPQHF. DNA of the CDR3: TGTGCTAATGGTTTGGTAGGATCAGGGATGAGCAATCAGCCCCAGCATTTT.

This clonotype has a handful of counts. This chain uses TRBV20-1 with TRBJ1-2; weak D call: TRBD1 (6 bases). The V gene's germline CDR1 is DFQATT and CDR2 SNEGSKA (reference sequence). Between the trimmed V and J ends, which lost 5 bases and 4 bases, there was a span of 20 bases. The CDR3 is 15 amino acids. The CDR3 bases are TGCAGTGCTGGACCCGTAGGGGGGCAAGGCTATGGCTACACCTTC. It specifies CSAGPVGGQGYGYTF.

This clonotype was counted between two and nine times. The chain is built from TRBV18 and TRBJ1-1, with a tentative D call TRBD1 (5 bases). Trimming removed 3 bases at V and 1 base at J, with 12 bases between. The CDR3 is 15 residues long. Germline V lookup: CDR1 KGHSH, CDR2 LQKENI. CDR3 in DNA: TGTGCCAGCTCACCGTTTGGGGGAAGGAACACTGAAGCTTTCTTT. It yields the protein CASSPFGGRNTEAFF.

Many counts were recorded for this clonotype. The chain uses TRBV20-1 and TRBJ2-7; possibly TRBD1 or TRBD2 for D (5 bases each). This CDR3 comprises 13 residues. Germline V gene sequence: CDR1 DFQATT, CDR2 SNEGSKA (reference sequence). Trimming removed 5 bases at V and 3 bases at J, with 14 bases between. CDR3 nucleotide sequence: TGCAGTGCTGTACTCCCTGGGGGCTACGAGCAGTACTTC. Residues: CSAVLPGGYEQYF.

V usage is TRBV12-5 and J usage is TRBJ2-1; D is perhaps TRBD1 (8 bases). Germline-derived CDR1 and CDR2 are LGHNT and FRNRAP. The CDR3 spans 16 residues. V lost 0 bases and J 9 bases, leaving 18 bases between the germline ends. The CDR3 DNA sequence: TGTGCTAGTGGTTTGGTACGAGGACAGGGAGGGGGTGAGCAGTTCTTC. Translating it yields CASGLVRGQGGGEQFF.

V gene TRBV25-1 combines with J gene TRBJ1-2; D possibly corresponds to TRBD1 (5 bases). V gave up 3 bases and J gave up 2 bases, with 10 bases separating them. CDR1 is MGHDK, CDR2 SYGVNS, per germline. The CDR3 sequence is 14 residues long. CDR3: CASSELSGNYGYTF. The CDR3 DNA is TGTGCCAGCAGTGAGCTGTCAGGGAACTATGGCTACACCTTC.

This clonotype was seen repeatedly, ten times or more. CDR3 bases: TGTGCCAGCAGCCCCCGGACTAGCGGGGTCGAGCAGTTCTTC. Encoded protein: CASSPRTSGVEQFF. V gene TRBV11-2 combines with J gene TRBJ2-1, with TRBD2 matching over 12 bases. This CDR3 contains 14 residues. CDR1 is SGHAT, CDR2 FQNNGV, per germline. J was trimmed by 10 bases and V by 5 bases; bases with no gene match: 6.

This clonotype came up a few times. The chain employs TRBV27 and TRBJ2-7, with 8 bases fitting TRBD1. Trimming cost V 7 bases and J 5 bases; bases outside gene matches: 7. The CDR3 covers 13 residues. Germline values: CDR1 MNHEY, CDR2 SMNVEV (reference sequence). CDR3 residues: CASTSTGGNEQYF. The CDR3 nucleotides are TGTGCCAGCACATCCACAGGGGGGAACGAGCAGTACTTC.

This chain connects TRBV5-4 to TRBJ1-6, with 7 nucleotides matching TRBD1. Germline V gene sequence: CDR1 SGHNT, CDR2 YYREEE (reference sequence). Germline trimming cut 6 bases from V and 8 bases from J; bases unmatched to any gene: 11. The CDR3 runs 15 residues. CDR3 nucleotides: TGTGCCAGCACCCGTACCGGGACAGCCTATTCACCCCTCCACTTT. The encoded protein is CASTRTGTAYSPLHF.

This clonotype came up a few times. This chain connects TRBV10-3 to TRBJ1-2; D is uncertain. V gave up 7 bases and J gave up 3 bases, with 15 bases separating them. The germline V gene has CDR1 ENHRY and CDR2 SYGVKD. This CDR3 region has 14 residues. The CDR3 loop reads CAITPDGLHYGYTF. Written as DNA, the CDR3 is TGTGCCATCACCCCGGACGGGCTCCACTATGGCTACACCTTC.